This T cell receptor beta chain was captured in a study of blood T cell repertoires in COVID-19 (dated by TCRdb to 2019 to 2021). About the study as a whole: Samples covering the acute and convalescent phases of COVID-19 were provided by collaborators in the United States, Italy and Spain. The material from the prospective study consisted of cDNA or gDNA derived from T cells, B-cell-depleted T cells, or PBMCs. Deeply sampled blood TCRbeta repertoires from subjects exposed to, actively infected with, or recovered from COVID-19 were included in the dataset. The repertoires were released in a freely available public database meant as a resource for research on the immune response to SARS-CoV-2. Samples came from the ongoing ImmuneRACE study (first 160 participants) plus 1,254 subjects from 6 global collaborators. A de-identified subject ID, COVID-19 status, age in years and sex were almost always included in the sample metadata. HLA class I and class II types, where available, came from metadata supplied by the sample provider rather than from assay-based typing. What the work shows at the level of the full study, not this receptor alone: The amount of clinical and demographic metadata varied by source and participant and was provided uncurated.

The CDR1 and CDR2 encoded by the germline V gene (reference sequence) are SGHNT and YYREEE. V loses 6 bases, J loses 7 bases, and the germline ends lie 20 bases apart. The CDR3 runs 15 amino acids, cysteine and phenylalanine included. CDR3 DNA only is kept here, 45 bases in frame from base 1. Regarding this clone: There is no known antigen for this receptor. Base quality data are lacking; no much larger clone is found one base away.

TCRbeta CDR3 regions were amplified from genomic DNA using the immunoSEQ Assay, a bias-controlled multiplex PCR. Per the source publication's procedure: Nucleated cell counts per sample were estimated from amplification of reference gene primers within the assay. Sequence reads were collapsed and filtered to measure the absolute abundance of every unique TCRbeta CDR3 rearrangement. For each sample, productive Simpson clonality was calculated as the square root of Simpson's diversity index across productive rearrangements. TCRdb took this table from immuneACCESS and kept in-frame rearrangements with V and J called. Such tables lack part of the clones; where checked against another copy, unresolved V genes explain under half of the gap, and the rest is unexplained. For V, J and clone size, that table is used; D and trimming come from the DNA. The sample data list a few hundred thousand clones, and roughly 90% of these were observed just once. Jointly, the top ten make up 1.9% of the sample.

The collaborating institutions used their own protocols to collect whole blood in K2EDTA tubes. Collaborator samples were shipped for TCRbeta analysis as frozen whole blood, isolated PBMCs, or DNA extracted from either sample type. This clonotype was sampled from a man between 35 and 55 years old with active or convalescent COVID-19. The sample was peripheral blood. Recombination joined TRBV5-4 with TRBJ2-1; TRBD1 is a possible D gene, resting on 6 matching bases. The DNA is TGTGCCAGCACTTTCGGCCGTGAAGGGGGAAATGAGCAGTTCTTC. The encoded protein is CASTFGREGGNEQFF.